Presented here are 24 T cell receptor beta chains from one specimen sequenced in a study of blood T cells in healthy people across ages. The second PCR ran roughly 6 to 11 cycles with a sample-barcoded 5' primer and J-beta primers. TCRdb independently ran MiXCR on the 5' RACE reads; one entry per CDR3 protein. There are roughly 800,000 distinct CDR3 sequences in the sample; roughly 50% occur only once, and around 41% lies in the top ten. Sequencing was performed on blood. These receptors were obtained from a man at least 80 years old in good health.

The gene calls are TRBV3-1 and TRBJ1-4, with a weak D call TRBD1 (5 bases). V lost 1 base to trimming and J lost 7 bases, with 13 bases between them. CDR3 length equals 15 residues. Germline CDR1 reads LGHDT; CDR2 reads YNNKEL (reference sequence). The chain's CDR3 is CASSQVLSGTEKLFF. CDR3 bases: TGTGCCAGCAGCCAAGTACTGAGCGGGACTGAAAAACTGTTTTTT.

This clonotype came up a few times. The chain links TRBV20-1 to TRBJ1-1; D is possibly TRBD1 (6 bases). V was pared by 1 base and J by 10 bases, with 13 bases between. Germline CDR1 and CDR2: DFQATT and SNEGSKA (reference sequence). This CDR3 region has 12 residues. The CDR3 spells CSARGGADPAFF. The CDR3, as DNA: TGCAGTGCTAGAGGGGGGGCAGACCCAGCTTTCTTT.

The rearrangement uses TRBV11-2 and TRBJ2-1; 12 nucleotides align to TRBD2. This CDR3 has 18 amino acids. V lost 7 bases and J lost 0; bases outside the gene matches: 10. The germline gives CDR1 SGHAT, CDR2 FQNNGV. The CDR3 spells CASTRERTSGTSYNEQFF. The CDR3 DNA follows: TGTGCCAGCACCCGCGAGAGGACTAGCGGGACCTCCTACAATGAGCAGTTCTTC.

The gene calls are TRBV5-1 and TRBJ2-1; TRBD2 aligns across 11 bases. CDR1 and CDR2 (germline): SGHRS, YFSETQ. Germline trimming cut 4 bases from V and 8 bases from J; bases unmatched to any gene: 14. The CDR3 totals 17 residues. The CDR3 nucleotides are TGCGCCAGCAGCCCCCTGGGTGCTAGCGGGAGGTTCGATGAGCAGTTCTTC. Translated: CASSPLGASGRFDEQFF.

The chain carries TRBV29-1 and TRBJ2-1, with 13 bases fitting TRBD2. This CDR3 spans 19 amino acids. Per the germline V gene, CDR1 is SQVTM and CDR2 is ANQGSEA. The ends lost 1 base at V and 4 bases at J; junction bases unmatched: 13. The CDR3 loop is CSVEAERLAGGYWYNEQFF. The CDR3 DNA is TGCAGCGTTGAAGCGGAGCGACTAGCGGGAGGATATTGGTACAATGAGCAGTTCTTC.

In this sample, this clonotype turned up a few times. V usage is TRBV6-1 and J usage is TRBJ2-7; D is possibly TRBD2 (6 bases). CDR3 size: 14 residues. Germline CDR1 reads MNHNS; CDR2 reads SASEGT. V was shortened by 5 bases and J by 4 bases, with 15 bases between the two germline ends. CDR3 bases: TGTGCCAGCAGTTCCGAGAGCGGACTATACGAGCAGTACTTC. Its translation: CASSSESGLYEQYF.

This clonotype appeared a few times. The rearrangement joins TRBV20-1 to TRBJ2-7; D not resolved. Germline loops: CDR1 DFQATT, CDR2 SNEGSKA (reference sequence). Trimming stripped 6 bases from V and 2 bases from J, with 17 bases between. The CDR3 is made up of 14 amino acids. Written as DNA, the CDR3 is TGCAGTGCCAACGACCCCAACCGGCCCTACGAGCAGTACTTC. This sequence encodes CSANDPNRPYEQYF.

This chain joins TRBV7-2 and TRBJ2-7; D is unresolved. The DNA end is a closer match to TRBJ2-5, so the J assignment may be wrong. The CDR3 runs to 15 residues. Germline CDR1 SGHTA, CDR2 FQGNSA. The CDR3 nucleotides are TGTGCCAGCAGCTTAGCAAGGCTAGAGAGAGAGACCCAGTACTTC. Its protein is CASSLARLERETQYF.

This clonotype came up many times. The chain is built from TRBV7-2 and TRBJ2-3, with TRBD2 matching over 13 bases. There are 15 residues in the CDR3. J lost 14 bases, V lost 5 bases, and 13 bases had no gene match. Germline CDR1 and CDR2: SGHTA and FQGNSA. CDR3 DNA: TGTGCCAGCAGCCCCGGACTAGCGGGAGTCAGATACGCGTATTTT. Translated, it gives CASSPGLAGVRYAYF. Based on the CDR3 plus reference TRBV7-2 and TRBJ2-3, the full variable domain is GAGVSQSPSNKVTEKGKDVELRCDPISGHTALYWYRQSLGQGLEFLIYFQGNSAPDKSGLPSDRFSAERTGGSVSTLTIQRTQQEDSAVYLCASSPGLAGVRYAYFGPGTRLTVL.

The V gene is TRBV5-4, the J gene TRBJ2-5; D unresolved. The ends were cut back, 7 bases at V and 5 bases at J, with 21 bases in the middle. Germline CDR1 is SGHNT and CDR2 is YYREEE (reference sequence). This CDR3 contains 15 residues. CDR3 coding DNA: TGTGCCAGCTCACCTTCCGCCCAAGCCGAGGAGACCCAGTACTTC. Protein sequence: CASSPSAQAEETQYF.

The J gene is TRBJ2-7, the V gene TRBV24-1; TRBD1 matches 8 bases. CDR3 length: 16 residues. From germline, CDR1 is KGHDR and CDR2 SFDVKD. V shed 5 bases and J 3 bases; nucleotides not matched to a gene: 11. As DNA, the CDR3 is TGTGCCACCAGTGGTACTGCAGGGGGCGGATTCTACGAGCAGTACTTC. It specifies CATSGTAGGGFYEQYF.

J is TRBJ2-4 and V is TRBV20-1; possible D gene TRBD1, 6 bases. The CDR3 loop spans 15 amino acids. With 6 bases removed from V and 1 base from J, the gap between germline ends came to 16 bases. Germline lookup yields CDR1 DFQATT and CDR2 SNEGSKA (reference sequence). The CDR3 protein is CSAPTGPSAKNIQYF. The CDR3 region has the DNA TGCAGTGCGCCGACAGGTCCCAGCGCCAAAAACATTCAGTACTTC.

This clonotype was recorded a few times. The chain uses TRBV12-3 or TRBV12-4 and TRBJ2-3, with 11 bases fitting TRBD1. Trimming at V came to 6 bases and at J to 5 bases, leaving 4 bases not matched to a gene. This CDR3 region has 14 residues. The CDR3 reads CASRWTGGGDTQYF. The CDR3 DNA is TGTGCCAGCAGATGGACAGGGGGCGGAGATACGCAGTATTTT.

This clonotype has a handful of counts. This chain links TRBV7-2 with TRBJ2-1; D not resolved. V was clipped by 2 bases and J by 15 bases, with 20 bases between them. Germline V gene data show CDR1 as SGHTA and CDR2 as FQGNSA. The CDR3 consists of 14 residues. This chain's CDR3 is CASSLNSVAGLGFF. CDR3 nucleotide sequence: TGTGCCAGCAGCTTAAACTCGGTAGCCGGATTGGGGTTCTTC.

This rearrangement joins TRBV29-1 to TRBJ2-5; 9 bases match TRBD1. V trimming: 7 bases; J trimming: 4 bases; junction bases outside the gene matches: 4. The CDR3 consists of 12 residues. CDR1 and CDR2 from the germline V gene are SQVTM and ANQGSEA. The CDR3 sequence is CSARDRVETQYF. CDR3 nucleotides: TGCAGCGCCCGGGACAGGGTAGAGACCCAGTACTTC. The whole variable domain, remainder taken from reference TRBV29-1 and TRBJ2-5, is SAVISQKPSRDICQRGTSLTIQCQVDSQVTMMFWYRQQPGQSLTLIATANQGSEATYESGFVIDKFPISRPNLTFSTLTVSNMSPEDSSIYLCSARDRVETQYFGPGTRLLVL.

The rearrangement uses TRBV6-1 and TRBJ1-2; 8 nucleotides agree with TRBD1. The junction had 4 bases not matched to a gene; V was cut back by 4 bases and J by 0 bases. This CDR3 has 15 amino acids. Germline V CDR1 and CDR2: MNHNS, SASEGT. The CDR3 is CASSAPGQANYGYTF. For the CDR3, the DNA is TGTGCCAGCAGTGCCCCGGGACAGGCTAACTATGGCTACACCTTC.

The chain recombines TRBV5-1 with TRBJ2-1; 11 bases are a match to TRBD1. This CDR3 contains 16 residues. J was trimmed by 7 bases and V by 3 bases; bases with no gene match: 9. CDR1 and CDR2 from the germline V gene are SGHRS and YFSETQ. CDR3 nucleotide sequence: TGCGCCAGCAGCTCTTGGGACAGGGGGTCTACAAATGAGCAGTTCTTC. Its translation: CASSSWDRGSTNEQFF.

The chain combines TRBV3-1 with TRBJ2-1, with 8 bases fitting TRBD1. The junction had 22 bases not matched to a gene; V was cut back by 5 bases and J by 7 bases. The CDR3 contains 19 residues. Germline V gives CDR1 LGHDT, CDR2 YNNKEL (reference sequence). CDR3 region: CASSYGGQGAKRERNEQFF. The CDR3 DNA reads as TGTGCCAGCAGCTACGGCGGGCAGGGGGCAAAGAGGGAGCGGAATGAGCAGTTCTTC.

In DNA, the CDR3 is TGTGCCAGCTCAACACTCCGGGGCCGAACGTACCAAGAGACCCAGTACTTC. Encoded protein: CASSTLRGRTYQETQYF. V gene TRBV18 combines with J gene TRBJ2-5; the D call may be TRBD1 or TRBD2 (5 bases each). Per the germline V gene, CDR1 is KGHSH and CDR2 is LQKENI. This CDR3 comprises 17 residues. Between the trimmed V and J ends, which lost 5 bases and 0 bases, there was a span of 19 bases.

CDR3 bases: TGTGCCAGTACTAGCGGGAGTTTCAATGAGCAGTTCTTC. Translating it yields CASTSGSFNEQFF. The rearrangement uses TRBV10-3 and TRBJ2-1; 11 nucleotides match TRBD2. Germline-derived CDR1 and CDR2 are ENHRY and SYGVKD. V shed 10 bases, J shed 6 bases, and the junction held 5 bases outside the gene matches. CDR3 size: 13 residues.

V gene TRBV20-1 combines with J gene TRBJ2-5, with 10 bases identical to TRBD1. Germline trimming cut 5 bases from V and 4 bases from J; bases unmatched to any gene: 10. This CDR3 has 15 amino acids. CDR1 and CDR2 (germline): DFQATT, SNEGSKA (reference sequence). The CDR3 spells CSAVRMTGGLETQYF. In DNA, the CDR3 is TGCAGTGCTGTCCGAATGACAGGGGGCTTAGAGACCCAGTACTTC.

This sequence joins TRBV5-1 and TRBJ2-7, with D unclear. This CDR3 has 13 amino acids. Germline V gene lookup returns CDR1 SGHRS and CDR2 YFSETQ. Trimming shortened V by 3 bases and J by 4 bases, and 11 bases separated the two germline ends. CDR3 coding DNA: TGCGCCAGCAGCTCTACCGGGCTTTACGAGCAGTACTTC. Residues: CASSSTGLYEQYF.

The rearrangement uses TRBV7-2 and TRBJ2-7, with 7 bases fitting TRBD1. The J call may be mistaken, given a closer DNA end match to TRBJ2-5. CDR1 and CDR2 (germline): SGHTA, FQGNSA. This CDR3 region has 15 residues. In DNA form, the CDR3 reads TGTGCCAGCAGATGTAGGGGGCGGTTGAGCGAGACCCAGTACTTC. Amino acid sequence: CASRCRGRLSETQYF.

The chain employs TRBV20-1 and TRBJ2-3; D may be TRBD1 (7 bases). This CDR3 spans 12 amino acids. V was clipped by 3 bases and J by 9 bases, with 13 bases between them. The germline gives CDR1 DFQATT, CDR2 SNEGSKA (reference sequence). CDR3 coding DNA: TGCAGTGCTAGCCTTGCAGGGGGGACGCAGTATTTT. Amino acids: CSASLAGGTQYF.